Shown below are 30 T cell receptor beta chains from a single sample sequenced in a study of blood T cell repertoires in COVID-19. Assay: immunoSEQ multiplex PCR; the TCRdb copy retains only in-frame clones and omits some. This table holds approximately 350,000 clones, more than 70% found once. Source material: peripheral blood. The receptors shown here come from a man aged 30 to 45 with active or convalescent COVID-19.

The V call is TRBV7-3, the J call TRBJ2-1; the D gene is possibly TRBD1 (5 bases). The CDR3 runs 13 residues. V was cut by 5 bases and J by 4 bases, with 9 bases left in between. Germline V CDR1 and CDR2: SGHTA, FQGTGA. CDR3 bases: TGTGCCAGCAGCCCGACAGAATACAATGAGCAGTTCTTC. It yields the protein CASSPTEYNEQFF.

The CDR3 nucleotides read TGTGCCAGCAGCCCGCAGCCAGCGTCCAATAATGAGCAGTTCTTC. As protein: CASSPQPASNNEQFF. The chain couples TRBV9 to TRBJ2-1; D is ambiguous. Trimming left V 4 bases short and J 7 bases short, with 18 bases between. CDR3 length equals 15 residues. CDR1 is SGDLS and CDR2 is YYNGEE in the germline V gene.

CDR3 protein: CASTRDQTGAYEQYF. The DNA of the CDR3 is TGTGCCAGTACCCGAGACCAGACAGGGGCCTACGAGCAGTACTTC. V is TRBV19 and J is TRBJ2-7; 8 bases are a match to TRBD1. Trimming took 7 bases from V and 2 from J; bases not matched to a gene: 10. In germline, CDR1 is LNHDA, CDR2 SQIVND (reference sequence). The CDR3 totals 15 residues.

Of note for this clone: A much larger clone lies a single base off, so this may be a read error. The identical CDR3 is also encoded by other nucleotide sequences in the sample. This sequence joins TRBV2 and TRBJ2-7; tentatively, D is TRBD1 (5 bases). In germline, CDR1 is SNHLY, CDR2 FYNNEI. V was pared by 6 bases and J by 2 bases, with 8 bases between. This CDR3 contains 12 residues. In DNA form, the CDR3 reads TGTGCCAGCAGAGGGGCCGCCTACGAGCAGTACTTC. Translating it yields CASRGAAYEQYF. Using reference TRBV2 and TRBJ2-7 for the parts outside the CDR3, the full variable domain is EPEVTQTPSHQVTQMGQEVILRCVPISNHLYFYWYRQILGQKVEFLVSFYNNEISEKSEIFDDQFSVERPDGSNFTLKIRSTKLEDSAMYFCASRGAAYEQYFGPGTRLTVT.

The chain is built from TRBV28 and TRBJ1-4; D uncertain. V shed 10 bases and J shed 0 bases, with 12 bases lying between them. Germline-derived CDR1 and CDR2 are MDHEN and SYDVKM. The CDR3 spans 14 residues. This CDR3 is CATQTPTTNEKLFF. CDR3 sequence (DNA): TGTGCCACCCAGACACCCACAACTAATGAAAAACTGTTTTTT.

This chain uses TRBV12-3 or TRBV12-4 with TRBJ2-6; D is uncertain. Trimming cost V 5 bases and J 7 bases, with 9 bases left between them. CDR3 size: 13 residues. CDR3 sequence (DNA): TGTGCCAGCAGTCTAGGTAGTGCCAACGTCCTGACTTTC. Protein sequence: CASSLGSANVLTF.

The chain's CDR3 is CASSIEPGSSYEQYF. The CDR3 DNA is TGTGCCAGTAGTATAGAACCGGGGAGCTCCTACGAGCAGTACTTC. The chain couples TRBV19 to TRBJ2-7; a weak D match, TRBD2 (5 bases). Germline CDR1 reads LNHDA; CDR2 reads SQIVND (reference sequence). This CDR3 is 15 amino acids long. Trimming left V 0 bases short and J 0 bases short, with 9 bases between.

V is TRBV3-1 (or the pseudogene TRBV3-2) and J is TRBJ1-4; D call uncertain. CDR3 size: 14 residues. Germline CDR1 is LGHDT and CDR2 is YNNKEL (reference sequence). V was pared by 2 bases and J by 6 bases, with 10 bases between. CDR3 DNA: TGTGCCAGCAGCCAACTTTCCGGGGATGAAAAACTGTTTTTT. Its protein product is CASSQLSGDEKLFF.

The chain is built from TRBV5-8 and TRBJ2-5, with 7 bases matching TRBD2. With V trimmed by 4 bases and J by 9 bases, 15 bases remained unmatched. This CDR3 is built from 15 residues. Germline lookup yields CDR1 SGHTS and CDR2 YDEGEE. The chain's CDR3 is CASSATSVGLWAQYF. CDR3 bases: TGTGCCAGCAGCGCCACTAGCGTGGGGCTTTGGGCCCAGTACTTC. Full variable domain (missing parts from reference TRBV5-8 and TRBJ2-5): EAGVTQSPTHLIKTRGQQATLRCSPISGHTSVYWYQQALGLGLQFLLWYDEGEERNRGNFPPRFSGRQFPNYSSELNVNALELEDSALYLCASSATSVGLWAQYFGPGTRLLVL.

This chain uses TRBV30 with TRBJ1-5; D gene ambiguous. In germline, CDR1 is GTSNPN, CDR2 SVGIG (reference sequence). Trimming cost V 1 base and J 2 bases, with 12 bases left between them. The CDR3 consists of 15 residues. CDR3 region: CAWSGEASGNQPQHF. The DNA of the CDR3 is TGTGCCTGGAGTGGGGAGGCAAGCGGCAATCAGCCCCAGCATTTT.

J is TRBJ1-2 and V is TRBV28, with 7 bases lining up with TRBD1. CDR1 and CDR2 from the germline V gene are MDHEN and SYDVKM. This CDR3 has 14 amino acids. J gave up 4 bases and V 0 bases, and 2 bases lay outside the gene matches. Here the CDR3 reads CASSLWGQSYGYTF. The CDR3 nucleotides read TGTGCCAGCAGTTTATGGGGACAGTCCTATGGCTACACCTTC.

The chain uses TRBV28 and TRBJ2-7; 9 bases agree with TRBD2. The CDR3 loop spans 15 amino acids. Germline V lookup: CDR1 MDHEN, CDR2 SYDVKM. V lost 5 bases, J lost 6 bases, and 11 bases stayed unmatched. CDR3 loop: CASSSSGGRGGEQYF. The CDR3 bases are TGTGCCAGCAGTAGTTCCGGCGGGAGGGGAGGCGAGCAGTACTTC.

The chain is built from TRBV4-2 and TRBJ2-1, with 11 bases fitting TRBD2. Germline-derived CDR1 and CDR2 are LGHNA and YNFKEQ. This CDR3 spans 16 amino acids. With V trimmed by 1 base and J by 4 bases, 3 bases remained unmatched. This CDR3 reads CASSQASGGNYNEQFF. CDR3 nucleotide sequence: TGTGCCAGCAGCCAAGCTAGCGGGGGGAATTACAATGAGCAGTTCTTC.

V is TRBV6-2 or TRBV6-3 and J is TRBJ2-7; 10 bases match TRBD2. Germline V lookup: CDR1 MNHEY, CDR2 SVGEGT. The V and J ends lost 6 bases and 3 bases, in that order; junction bases with no gene match: 5. The CDR3 extends over 14 amino acids. The CDR3 region has the DNA TGTGCCAGCAGCCCTAGCGGGGGCCTCTACGAGCAGTACTTC. Its protein is CASSPSGGLYEQYF.

Only one count was recorded for this clone. The rearrangement uses TRBV5-4 and TRBJ2-7, with 8 bases fitting TRBD1. The CDR3 consists of 15 residues. V lost 4 bases, J lost 4 bases, and 10 bases stayed unmatched. The germline V gene encodes CDR1 SGHNT and CDR2 YYREEE (reference sequence). Here the CDR3 reads CASSAHRGEAYEQYF. The DNA for the CDR3 is TGTGCCAGCAGCGCCCACAGGGGGGAGGCGTACGAGCAGTACTTC.

The chain joins TRBV6-5 to TRBJ2-2; TRBD2 agrees at 10 bases. J gave up 6 bases and V 2 bases, and 3 bases lay outside the gene matches. The CDR3 extends over 15 amino acids. Per the germline V gene, CDR1 is MNHEY and CDR2 is SVGAGI. The CDR3 DNA sequence: TGTGCCAGCAGTTACCTAGCGGGAGTGTCCGGGGAGCTGTTTTTT. This encodes CASSYLAGVSGELFF.

In this sample, this clone turned up once. This rearrangement joins TRBV6-2 or TRBV6-3 to TRBJ1-5; perhaps TRBD1 as D (6 bases). V was shortened by 4 bases and J by 6 bases, with 19 bases between the two germline ends. Germline assignment: CDR1 MNHEY and CDR2 SVGEGT. The CDR3 covers 16 residues. The CDR3 nucleotides read TGTGCCAGCAGTTCCCGCCGGGGGGCGTTCGGTCAGCCCCAGCATTTT. This encodes CASSSRRGAFGQPQHF.

The chain couples TRBV6-6 to TRBJ1-4, with D possibly being TRBD1 (5 bases). Germline-derived CDR1 and CDR2 are MNHNY and SVGAGI (reference sequence). The CDR3 covers 16 residues. V lost 0 bases, J lost 5 bases, and 13 bases lay in between. CDR3 DNA: TGTGCCAGCAGTTACTCGGGGGGACGGAGGAATGAAAAACTGTTTTTT. Translation: CASSYSGGRRNEKLFF.

This clone was found once. The chain carries TRBV29-1 and TRBJ2-6; tentatively, D is TRBD2 (6 bases). The CDR3 has 16 amino acids. V lost 6 bases and J lost 0, with 15 bases in between. The germline V gene encodes CDR1 SQVTM and CDR2 ANQGSEA. In DNA, the CDR3 is TGCAGCGTACCGGGTCTCGGGGGCTCTGGGGCCAACGTCCTGACTTTC. Translated, it gives CSVPGLGGSGANVLTF.

The rearrangement joins TRBV12-5 to TRBJ1-2; D unresolved. Germline CDR1 and CDR2: LGHNT and FRNRAP. V lost 5 bases, J lost 4 bases, and 14 bases lay in between. The length of the CDR3 is 14 residues. CDR3 bases: TGTGCTAGTGGTGGCGAGGGTGGTGGCTATGGCTACACCTTC. Protein sequence: CASGGEGGGYGYTF.

The V gene is TRBV3-1 (or the pseudogene TRBV3-2), the J gene TRBJ1-2, with 7 bases aligning to TRBD1. The CDR3 is 14 residues long. The V segment lost 5 bases and the J segment 7 bases; nucleotides outside the gene matches: 10. Germline V gene sequence: CDR1 LGHDT, CDR2 YNNKEL (reference sequence). The CDR3 DNA sequence: TGTGCCAGCAGCTCCAGCATAGGGGGCTTTGGCTACACCTTC. Translated, it gives CASSSSIGGFGYTF.

The chain combines TRBV30 with TRBJ2-7; 7 nucleotides align to TRBD2. Germline trimming cut 3 bases from V and 7 bases from J; bases unmatched to any gene: 18. The CDR3 contains 16 residues. The germline gives CDR1 GTSNPN, CDR2 SVGIG (reference sequence). CDR3 nucleotides: TGTGCCTGGAGATCTCACCCCGCGGGGGAATGGGCTGAGCAGTACTTC. Residues: CAWRSHPAGEWAEQYF.

The CDR3 nucleotides are TGCAGCGTTGAGCAGCAGGCCGACAATGAGCAGTTCTTC. Translating gives CSVEQQADNEQFF. The J gene is TRBJ2-1, the V gene TRBV29-1; no definite D call. Between the trimmed V and J ends, which lost 3 bases and 5 bases, there was a span of 11 bases. The CDR3 has 13 amino acids. CDR1 is SQVTM and CDR2 is ANQGSEA in the germline V gene.

The chain is built from TRBV6-2 or TRBV6-3 and TRBJ1-1; D perhaps matches TRBD1 (5 bases). The CDR3 contains 15 residues. Germline CDR1 is MNHEY and CDR2 is SVGEGT. V was shortened by 5 bases and J by 5 bases, with 18 bases between the two germline ends. Written as DNA, the CDR3 is TGTGCCAGCAGTCCCACCCAGGGCAGGGCGACTGAAGCTTTCTTT. It codes for CASSPTQGRATEAFF.

The rearrangement joins TRBV28 to TRBJ1-2; no reliable D call. Germline CDR1 reads MDHEN; CDR2 reads SYDVKM. This CDR3 region has 14 residues. In DNA form, the CDR3 reads TGTGCATCAATGGGGAGGTCAGGTTGGAAGGGCTACACCTTC. Its protein is CASMGRSGWKGYTF.

V and J are TRBV5-4 and TRBJ2-1, with D possibly TRBD2 on 6 matching bases. CDR1 SGHNT and CDR2 YYREEE come from the germline V gene (reference sequence). This CDR3 has 14 amino acids. V was clipped by 9 bases and J by 5 bases, with 18 bases between them. This CDR3 is CATMELGGDNEQFF. The CDR3 DNA reads TGTGCCACCATGGAACTCGGCGGGGACAATGAGCAGTTCTTC.

The chain joins TRBV6-6 to TRBJ1-5, with D unclear. Trimming left V 1 base short and J 0 bases short, with 7 bases between. CDR3 length: 15 amino acids. Germline lookup yields CDR1 MNHNY and CDR2 SVGAGI (reference sequence). The CDR3 bases are TGTGCCAGCAGTTACTACGGCGGTAGCAATCAGCCCCAGCATTTT. Residues: CASSYYGGSNQPQHF.

The chain has TRBV29-1 and TRBJ2-1; TRBD1 agrees at 7 bases. J lost 8 bases, V lost 6 bases, and 10 bases had no gene match. Germline V gene lookup returns CDR1 SQVTM and CDR2 ANQGSEA. This CDR3 is built from 13 residues. Here the CDR3 DNA reads TGCAGCGTAGAGCAGGGGGTTTTCGATGAGCAGTTCTTC. It yields the protein CSVEQGVFDEQFF.

V is TRBV5-1 and J is TRBJ1-2; TRBD1 agrees at 8 bases. Per germline, CDR1 SGHRS and CDR2 YFSETQ. CDR3 length: 14 amino acids. V was pared by 4 bases and J by 4 bases, with 6 bases of the junction left unmatched. The CDR3, as DNA: TGCGCCAGCAGCGTGACAGGGGTGGCCTATGGCTACACCTTC. Translation gives CASSVTGVAYGYTF.

This clone occurred once. The CDR3 DNA follows: TGCGCCAGCAGTCAGACGTTACTTAGGACTTTCTATCAGCCCCAGCATTTT. This sequence encodes CASSQTLLRTFYQPQHF. This sequence joins TRBV23-1 and TRBJ1-5; D not resolved. TRBV23-1 falls under the ORF class, with uncertain function. This CDR3 is 17 amino acids long. V lost 3 bases to trimming and J lost 5 bases, with 20 bases between them.